The 14 T cell receptor beta chains below were found in one sample sequenced in a study of shared clonotypes between healthy human individuals. Assay: immunoSEQ multiplex PCR; the TCRdb copy retains only in-frame clones and omits some. Of more than 400,000 clones in the sample, roughly 95% are singletons; the top ten hold approximately 0.06%. Sequenced material: naive CD4+ T cells sorted from blood. Subset denoted: CD45RA+ positively selected. These receptor sequences come from a woman aged 25 to 39 in good health.

This clone was recorded once. The chain carries TRBV29-1 and TRBJ2-1, with 7 nucleotides matching TRBD1. In germline, CDR1 is SQVTM, CDR2 ANQGSEA. The length of the CDR3 is 13 residues. J lost 3 bases, V lost 8 bases, and 7 bases had no gene match. CDR3 bases: TGCAGCACTATGACAGGGCTCTACAATGAGCAGTTCTTC. Translated: CSTMTGLYNEQFF.

This clone appeared a single time. The CDR3 nucleotides read TGCGCCATTAGAGCGGGAGGATTGGATTCCGGGGAGCTGTTTTTT. It codes for CAIRAGGLDSGELFF. This chain links TRBV5-1 with TRBJ2-2; TRBD2 agrees at 9 bases. The CDR3 runs 15 residues. Germline V gene lookup returns CDR1 SGHRS and CDR2 YFSETQ. Trimming cost V 9 bases and J 6 bases; bases outside gene matches: 12. Full variable domain (remainder filled in from reference TRBV5-1 and TRBJ2-2): KAGVTQTPRYLIKTRGQQVTLSCSPISGHRSVSWYQQTPGQGLQFLFEYFSETQRNKGNFPGRFSGRQFSNSRSEMNVSTLELGDSALYLCAIRAGGLDSGELFFGEGSRLTVL.

This sequence joins TRBV9 and TRBJ2-3, with a possible D match to TRBD1 (6 bases). Germline V gene data show CDR1 as SGDLS and CDR2 as YYNGEE. CDR3 length: 15 residues. Trimming took 1 base from V and 4 from J, leaving 13 bases between them. This CDR3 is CASSVPKQGSDTQYF. CDR3 nucleotides: TGTGCCAGCAGCGTACCAAAACAGGGTTCAGATACGCAGTATTTT.

The rearrangement uses TRBV5-8 and TRBJ2-6; 7 bases match TRBD1. V lost 0 bases, J lost 4 bases, and 7 bases stayed unmatched. The CDR3 consists of 17 residues. Germline V gives CDR1 SGHTS, CDR2 YDEGEE. The CDR3 bases are TGTGCCAGCAGCTTGGGACAGGGAATATCAGGGGCCAACGTCCTGACTTTC. Encoded protein: CASSLGQGISGANVLTF. The whole variable domain, remainder taken from reference TRBV5-8 and TRBJ2-6, is EAGVTQSPTHLIKTRGQQATLRCSPISGHTSVYWYQQALGLGLQFLLWYDEGEERNRGNFPPRFSGRQFPNYSSELNVNALELEDSALYLCASSLGQGISGANVLTFGAGSRLTVL.

The CDR3 DNA sequence: TGTGCCAGCAGCCCCAGACTAGCGGGAGTGGCAGATACGCAGTATTTT. Amino acids: CASSPRLAGVADTQYF. V gene TRBV7-6 combines with J gene TRBJ2-3; 12 bases align to TRBD2. The CDR3 is 16 amino acids. Per germline, CDR1 SGHVS and CDR2 FNYEAQ. The V segment lost 5 bases and the J segment 4 bases; nucleotides outside the gene matches: 7.

This clone was seen only once. This chain connects TRBV7-3 to TRBJ2-6; D is perhaps TRBD1 (5 bases). CDR3 length: 16 amino acids. Trimming removed 8 bases at V and 2 bases at J, with 16 bases between. Germline V lookup: CDR1 SGHTA, CDR2 FQGTGA. DNA of the CDR3: TGTGCCAGCGGGGCCGAAAAACGAACTGGGGCCAACGTCCTGACTTTC. Amino acid sequence: CASGAEKRTGANVLTF.

V gene TRBV9 combines with J gene TRBJ2-1; 8 bases are a match to TRBD2. Germline loops: CDR1 SGDLS, CDR2 YYNGEE. The CDR3 has 17 amino acids. V dropped 2 bases and J dropped 4; count of bases not matched to a gene: 11. The CDR3 nucleotides read TGTGCCAGCAGCGTCAGCCGGGGGACTAGTCGTTACAATGAGCAGTTCTTC. Its protein product is CASSVSRGTSRYNEQFF.

The CDR3 coding sequence is TGTGCCAGCAGTATGGAGCTAGGCATGAACACTGAAGCTTTCTTT. As protein: CASSMELGMNTEAFF. This chain joins TRBV6-4 and TRBJ1-1; D gene uncertain. The V gene lost 5 bases and the J gene lost 0 bases, with 13 bases spanning the gap. Germline values: CDR1 MRHNA, CDR2 SNTAGT. This CDR3 region has 15 residues.

The rearrangement links TRBV11-3 to TRBJ1-3; 8 nucleotides agree with TRBD1. Germline V lookup: CDR1 SGHNT, CDR2 YENEEA. J gave up 0 bases and V 3 bases, and 4 bases lay outside the gene matches. The CDR3 is 16 residues long. CDR3 amino acids: CASSLETGGSGNTIYF. In DNA, the CDR3 is TGTGCCAGCAGCTTGGAAACAGGGGGCTCTGGAAACACCATATATTTT.

The gene calls are TRBV7-2 and TRBJ2-7; 12 bases are shared with TRBD1. Germline V gene data show CDR1 as SGHTA and CDR2 as FQGNSA. The CDR3 loop spans 18 amino acids. The junction had 13 bases not matched to a gene; V was cut back by 3 bases and J by 4 bases. CDR3 nucleotide sequence: TGTGCCAGCAGCTTCACCGGGACAGGGGGCGTAAATTCTTACGAGCAGTACTTC. Its protein product is CASSFTGTGGVNSYEQYF.

CDR3 in DNA: TGTGCCAGCACCGACCCCGGGGTCTGGACTGAAGCTTTCTTT. This sequence encodes CASTDPGVWTEAFF. This sequence joins TRBV28 and TRBJ1-1; no firm D call. V was shortened by 7 bases and J by 5 bases, with 17 bases between the two germline ends. CDR3 length: 14 residues. CDR1 and CDR2 (germline): MDHEN, SYDVKM. The full variable domain, with the rest looked up from reference TRBV28 and TRBJ1-1, is DVKVTQSSRYLVKRTGEKVFLECVQDMDHENMFWYRQDPGLGLRLIYFSYDVKMKEKGDIPEGYSVSREKKERFSLILESASTNQTSMYLCASTDPGVWTEAFFGQGTRLTVV.

V gene TRBV7-9 combines with J gene TRBJ1-1; 10 bases match TRBD1. J gave up 4 bases and V 5 bases, and 16 bases lay outside the gene matches. The CDR3 spans 18 residues. Germline V gene data show CDR1 as SEHNR and CDR2 as FQNEAQ (reference sequence). DNA of the CDR3: TGTGCCAGCAGCCCAGCGGGACAGGGGAGAGGTGGAAGCACTGAAGCTTTCTTT. Residues: CASSPAGQGRGGSTEAFF.

V gene TRBV28 combines with J gene TRBJ1-3; D is possibly TRBD1 (5 bases). V was cut by 4 bases and J by 0 bases, with 10 bases left in between. CDR1 and CDR2 (germline): MDHEN, SYDVKM. The CDR3 spans 15 residues. CDR3 nucleotides: TGTGCCAGCAGTTCAGGGTCCACCTCTGGAAACACCATATATTTT. Protein sequence: CASSSGSTSGNTIYF. The variable domain in full, with the rest retrieved from reference TRBV28 and TRBJ1-3, is DVKVTQSSRYLVKRTGEKVFLECVQDMDHENMFWYRQDPGLGLRLIYFSYDVKMKEKGDIPEGYSVSREKKERFSLILESASTNQTSMYLCASSSGSTSGNTIYFGEGSWLTVV.

As DNA, the CDR3 is TGCAGCGTTGAAGATCCCAAGGGGACTATACTCAATGAGCAGTTCTTC. Encoded protein: CSVEDPKGTILNEQFF. The chain carries TRBV29-1 and TRBJ2-1; 7 nucleotides align to TRBD2. The CDR3 totals 16 residues. Germline V gives CDR1 SQVTM, CDR2 ANQGSEA. The V and J ends lost 0 bases and 6 bases, in that order; junction bases with no gene match: 11.